This T cell receptor (beta chain) was recorded in a study of blood T cell repertoires in COVID-19. Study-level information: The study drew acute and convalescent COVID-19 samples from the United States, Italy and Spain. The cDNA or gDNA used as material had been derived from T cells, B-cell-depleted T cells, or PBMCs.

The CDR3 consists of 15 residues. Germline V lookup: CDR1 LGHNA, CDR2 YSLEER. Trimming took off 0 bases at V and 4 bases at J, with 10 bases between the two ends. How the authors handled the data: Nucleated cell number was recorded as an estimate derived from reference gene primer amplification. Sequenced by immunoSEQ multiplex PCR; TCRdb stores in-frame clones only, minus some. Clonal size and the V and J genes are those of that table, whereas D and trimming came from the DNA. Altogether about 490,000 clones are present, roughly 85% being singletons, with the ten largest covering about 3.2%. Sequencing was carried out using peripheral blood. The receptor was derived from a human donor in a cohort sampled during active COVID-19. This sequence joins TRBV4-3 and TRBJ2-1, with no clear D. CDR3 in amino acids: CASSQERLPYNEQFF. In nucleotides, the CDR3 is TGCGCCAGCAGCCAAGAGCGGTTGCCGTACAATGAGCAGTTCTTC.